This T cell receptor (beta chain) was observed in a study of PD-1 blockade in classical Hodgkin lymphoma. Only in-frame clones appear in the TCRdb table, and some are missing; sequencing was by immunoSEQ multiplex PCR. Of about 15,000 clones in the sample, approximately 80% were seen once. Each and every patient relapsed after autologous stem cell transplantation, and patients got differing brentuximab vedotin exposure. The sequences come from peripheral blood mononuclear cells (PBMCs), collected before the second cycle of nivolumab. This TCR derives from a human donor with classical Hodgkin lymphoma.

CDR3 coding DNA: TGTGCCAGCAGCCCAAGGGGGGGGGCCTATACAGATACGCAGTATTTT. It encodes CASSPRGGAYTDTQYF. The chain employs TRBV9 and TRBJ2-3; tentative D call: TRBD2 (7 bases). This CDR3 region has 16 residues. From germline, CDR1 is SGDLS and CDR2 YYNGEE. V lost 4 bases and J lost 3, with 18 bases in between.